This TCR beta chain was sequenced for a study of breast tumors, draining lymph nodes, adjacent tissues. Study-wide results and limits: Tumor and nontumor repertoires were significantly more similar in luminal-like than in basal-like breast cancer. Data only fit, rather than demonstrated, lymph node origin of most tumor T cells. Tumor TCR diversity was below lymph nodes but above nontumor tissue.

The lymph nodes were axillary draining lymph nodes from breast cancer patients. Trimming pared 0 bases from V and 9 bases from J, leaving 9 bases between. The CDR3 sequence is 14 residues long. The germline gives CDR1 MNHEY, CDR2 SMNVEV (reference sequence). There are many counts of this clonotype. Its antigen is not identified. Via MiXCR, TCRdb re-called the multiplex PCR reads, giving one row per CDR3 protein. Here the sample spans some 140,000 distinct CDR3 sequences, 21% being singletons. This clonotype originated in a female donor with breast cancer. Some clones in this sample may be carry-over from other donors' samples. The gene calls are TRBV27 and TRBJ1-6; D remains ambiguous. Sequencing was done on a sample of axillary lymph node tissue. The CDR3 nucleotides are TGTGCCAGCAGTTTATCGGGCGGCTCTTCACCCCTCCACTTT. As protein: CASSLSGGSSPLHF.